This T cell receptor beta chain was sequenced for a study of shared clonotypes between healthy human individuals. Germline lookup yields CDR1 DFQATT and CDR2 SNEGSKA (reference sequence). Between the trimmed V and J ends, which lost 4 bases and 4 bases, there was a span of 8 bases. There are 11 residues in the CDR3. The repertoire was sequenced with immunoSEQ multiplex PCR; TCRdb's copy has only in-frame clones and lacks some. The sample has millions of clones, 85% to 95% seen once. Sequencing was performed on naive CD4+ T cells sorted from blood. Documented subset: CD45RA+ positively selected. The gene calls are TRBV20-1 and TRBJ2-7, with D possibly being TRBD1 (5 bases). The receptor's source is a young man in good health. The CDR3 nucleotides are TGCAGTGCTAAGGGGCAGTACGAGCAGTACTTC. Translation: CSAKGQYEQYF.